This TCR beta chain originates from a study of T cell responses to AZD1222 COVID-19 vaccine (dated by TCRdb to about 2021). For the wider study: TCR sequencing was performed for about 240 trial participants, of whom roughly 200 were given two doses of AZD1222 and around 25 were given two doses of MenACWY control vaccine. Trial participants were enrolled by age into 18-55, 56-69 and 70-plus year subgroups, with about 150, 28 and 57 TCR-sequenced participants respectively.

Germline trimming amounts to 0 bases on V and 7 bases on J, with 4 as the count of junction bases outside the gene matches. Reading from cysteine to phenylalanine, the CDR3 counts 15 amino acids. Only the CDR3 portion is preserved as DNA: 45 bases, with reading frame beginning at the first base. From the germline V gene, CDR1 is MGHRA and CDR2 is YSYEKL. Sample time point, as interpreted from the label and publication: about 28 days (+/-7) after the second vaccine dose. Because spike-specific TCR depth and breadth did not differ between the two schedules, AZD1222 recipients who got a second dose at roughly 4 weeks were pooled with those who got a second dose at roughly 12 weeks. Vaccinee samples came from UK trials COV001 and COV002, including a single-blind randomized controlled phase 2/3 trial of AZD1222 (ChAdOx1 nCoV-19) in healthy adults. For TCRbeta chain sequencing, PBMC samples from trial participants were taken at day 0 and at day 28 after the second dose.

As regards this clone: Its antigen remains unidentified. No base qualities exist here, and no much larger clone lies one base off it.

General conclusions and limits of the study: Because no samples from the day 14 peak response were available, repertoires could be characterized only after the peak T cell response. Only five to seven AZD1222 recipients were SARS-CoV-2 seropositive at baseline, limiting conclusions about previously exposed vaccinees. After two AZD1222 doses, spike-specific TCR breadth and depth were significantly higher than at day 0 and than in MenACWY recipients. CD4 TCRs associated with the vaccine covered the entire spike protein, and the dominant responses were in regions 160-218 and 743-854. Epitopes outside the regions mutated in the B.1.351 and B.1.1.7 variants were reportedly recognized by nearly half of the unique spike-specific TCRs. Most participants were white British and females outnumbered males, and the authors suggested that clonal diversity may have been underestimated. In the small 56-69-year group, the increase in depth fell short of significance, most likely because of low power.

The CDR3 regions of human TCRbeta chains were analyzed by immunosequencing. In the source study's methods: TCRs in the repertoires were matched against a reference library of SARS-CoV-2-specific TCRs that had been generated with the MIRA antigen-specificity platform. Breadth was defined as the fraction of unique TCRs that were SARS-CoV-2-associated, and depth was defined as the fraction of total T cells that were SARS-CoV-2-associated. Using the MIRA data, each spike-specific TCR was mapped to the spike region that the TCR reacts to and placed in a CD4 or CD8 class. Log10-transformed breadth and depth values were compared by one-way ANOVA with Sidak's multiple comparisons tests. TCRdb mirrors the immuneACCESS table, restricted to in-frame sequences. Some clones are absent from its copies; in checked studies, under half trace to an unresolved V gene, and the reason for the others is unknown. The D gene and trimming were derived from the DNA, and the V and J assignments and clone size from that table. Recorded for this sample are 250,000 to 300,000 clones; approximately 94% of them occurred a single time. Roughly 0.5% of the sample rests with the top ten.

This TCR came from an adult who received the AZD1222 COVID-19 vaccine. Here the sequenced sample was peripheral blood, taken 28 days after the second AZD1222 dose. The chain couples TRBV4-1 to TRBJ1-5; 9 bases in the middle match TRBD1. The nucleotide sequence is TGCGCCAGCAGCCAAGAACAGGGGGCGGGGCAGCCCCAGCATTTT. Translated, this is CASSQEQGAGQPQHF.